This T cell receptor (beta chain) was sequenced for a study of blood T cell repertoires in COVID-19 (dated by TCRdb to the early 2020s). About the full investigation: Samples from collaborators originated in the United States, Italy and Spain and spanned both the acute and convalescent phases of COVID-19. The sample metadata nearly always contained a de-identified subject ID, COVID-19 status, age in years and sex. The samples were drawn from two sources: the first 160 participants of the ongoing ImmuneRACE study, and over 1,000 subjects contributed by 6 global collaborators. The material from the prospective study consisted of cDNA or gDNA derived from T cells, B-cell-depleted T cells, or PBMCs. HLA class I and class II types, where available, came from metadata supplied by the sample provider rather than from assay-based typing. A freely available public database, intended as a resource for researchers studying the immune response to SARS-CoV-2, is where the repertoires were released. The dataset comprised deeply sampled blood TCRbeta repertoires from subjects exposed to, actively infected with, or recovered from COVID-19.

Each collaborating institution followed its own protocols to collect whole blood in K2EDTA tubes. For TCRbeta analysis, collaborators shipped samples in one of three forms: frozen whole blood, isolated PBMCs, or DNA extracted from either of those sample types. Overall results and qualifications from the work: The amount of clinical and demographic metadata varied by source and participant and was provided uncurated.

V is cut back by 2 bases and J by 4 bases, with 4 bases in the junction unmatched. Per the germline V gene, SNHLY is the CDR1 and FYNNEI is the CDR2. Measured from the cysteine to the phenylalanine, the CDR3 is 14 residues long. Just CDR3 DNA is preserved here, 42 bases in frame from base 1. About this clone: Its specific antigen is unknown. There are no base qualities to consult, and no much larger clone falls within one base.

The immunoSEQ Assay, a bias-controlled multiplex PCR, was used to amplify TCRbeta CDR3 regions from genomic DNA. The study's processing was this. The number of nucleated cells in each sample was estimated by amplification of reference gene primers within the assay. Sequence reads were collapsed and filtered to measure the absolute abundance of every unique TCRbeta CDR3 rearrangement. For each sample, productive Simpson clonality was calculated as the square root of Simpson's diversity index across productive rearrangements. TCRdb obtained this table from immuneACCESS and retained in-frame rearrangements with V and J assigned. These tables miss some clones; where compared with another copy, unresolved V genes account for less than half of the shortfall, and the remainder is unexplained. D and trimming were read from the DNA, whereas the V and J calls and clone size are those reported in that table. The sample table contains 150,000 to 180,000 clones; only one count was recorded for about 80% of them. The biggest ten clones account for approximately 30% of the sample.

In this chain, TRBV2 is recombined with TRBJ1-2, with 7 central nucleotides matching TRBD1. The receptor comes from a woman aged 60-70 years with acute or convalescent COVID-19. The sequenced material came from peripheral blood. At the DNA level, the sequence is TGTGCCAGCAGTGAACAGGGGGAAGGCTATGGCTACACCTTC. It translates as CASSEQGEGYGYTF.